Listed here is a single T cell receptor beta chain. The antigen is undetermined. ViraFEST used viral peptide pools to expand antigen-specific CD4+ T cells before sequencing. Following 10 days of culture, CD4+ T cells were isolated. SARS-CoV-2 infected the person between March and December 2020, as confirmed by PCR. HIV-1 Nef peptides, pooled, formed the negative control culture. Fresh IL-2-containing medium replaced half the medium on days 3 and 7. The repertoire was sequenced with immunoSEQ multiplex PCR; TCRdb's copy has only in-frame clones and lacks some. The sample shows about 70,000 clones, around 70% of them seen only once. V dropped 3 bases and J dropped 2; count of bases not matched to a gene: 14. The CDR3 loop spans 20 amino acids. The V gene's germline CDR1 is LGHNA and CDR2 YNFKEQ. The data are from a study of vaccination effects on CD4 cells after COVID-19. General study findings and limits: Convalescents showed post-vaccine spike-reactive clones that were mainly new vaccine-induced clones. Convalescent patients were few in the study, and early post-infection timepoints were absent.

Sequenced here: CD4+ T cells from PBMCs cultured with HIV peptides, sampled before COVID-19 vaccination. Subset of the sample: HIV-1 Nef peptide pool negative control/reference culture. V gene TRBV4-2 combines with J gene TRBJ2-5; the match to TRBD2 covers 14 bases. The receptor was isolated from a human donor who had a prior SARS-CoV-2 infection. The CDR3 spells CASSQLDGLAGGPPQETQYF. The CDR3 DNA follows: TGTGCCAGCAGCCAGTTAGACGGACTAGCGGGGGGACCACCTCAAGAGACCCAGTACTTC.